The rows below give T cell receptor beta chains drawn from one sample of a study of identical twins. TCRdb reprocessed the 5' RACE reads via MiXCR and lists one record per CDR3 protein. Among approximately 600,000 distinct CDR3 sequences, roughly 9.9% were seen once, and the ten largest hold roughly 3%. This sample also belongs to another study, concerning yellow fever vaccine responses in identical twins.

Sequencing was done on a sample of PBMCs. The receptors stem from a woman in her late teens or twenties in good health. Each CDR3 is given with its conserved first and last residue. Each record gives: D gene, V gene, clone size, J gene, CDR3 DNA, CDR3 protein. D genes are given only for firm matches. The listing skips clone size in some rows; elsewhere it reads once, few, many or a size class.

D: NA; V: TRBV12-2; size: NA; J: TRBJ1-1; DNA: TGTGCAAGTCGCTTAGCGCGGCAGTTGAACACTGAAGCTTTCTTT; CDR3: CASRLARQLNTEAFF
D: NA; V: TRBV5-6; size: few; J: TRBJ2-2; DNA: TGTGCCAGCAGCCAGGCGTGGGGGCTAGACACCGGGGAGCTGTTTTTT; CDR3: CASSQAWGLDTGELFF
D: TRBD2; V: TRBV14; size: NA; J: TRBJ2-1; DNA: TGTGCCAGCAGCCGGCTAGCGGGCACCAATGAGCAGTTCTTC; CDR3: CASSRLAGTNEQFF
D: TRBD1; V: TRBV6-1; size: NA; J: TRBJ2-5; DNA: TGTGCCAGCAGTAAAACCGGGACAGGGGGCGCCGGGCGGGAGACCCAGTACTTC; CDR3: CASSKTGTGGAGRETQYF
D: NA; V: TRBV11-2; size: few; J: TRBJ2-5; DNA: TGTGCCAGCAGCTTAGCGACCTCGGCGGAGACCCAGTACTTC; CDR3: CASSLATSAETQYF
D: TRBD1; V: TRBV29-1; size: NA; J: TRBJ2-7; DNA: TGCAGCGGGGGCGGAGGGACAGGGACCTACGAGCAGTACTTC; CDR3: CSGGGGTGTYEQYF
D: TRBD1; V: TRBV20-1; size: NA; J: TRBJ1-2; DNA: TGCAGTGCCCGACAGGGGGGAGTTTATGGCTACACCTTC; CDR3: CSARQGGVYGYTF
D: NA; V: TRBV19; size: NA; J: TRBJ2-7; DNA: TGTGCCAGTAGAATGTCCGGGACCCTCCGTTACGAGCAGTACTTC; CDR3: CASRMSGTLRYEQYF
D: TRBD2; V: TRBV2; size: NA; J: TRBJ2-3; DNA: TGTGCCGGTTTAGCGGGAGGCACAGATACGCAGTATTTT; CDR3: CAGLAGGTDTQYF
D: NA; V: TRBV4-2; size: NA; J: TRBJ2-1; DNA: TGTGCCAGCAGCCAATCCACCGGGACACAGTACAATGAGCAGTTCTTC; CDR3: CASSQSTGTQYNEQFF
D: NA; V: TRBV29-1; size: many; J: TRBJ1-1; DNA: TGCGGAGCAGGGGCGCAGAACACTGAAGCTTTCTTT; CDR3: CGAGAQNTEAFF
D: TRBD1; V: TRBV10-3; size: many; J: TRBJ2-7; DNA: TGTGCCATCAGTAGGGGACAGGGGGCATTCGAGCAGTACTTC; CDR3: CAISRGQGAFEQYF
D: NA; V: TRBV7-3; size: NA; J: TRBJ1-2; DNA: TGTGCCAGCAGCTTAGGGGTAGGCCCCGTCTCGGGTGGCTACACCTTC; CDR3: CASSLGVGPVSGGYTF
D: TRBD1; V: TRBV6-5; size: many; J: TRBJ2-3; DNA: TGTGCCAGCAGTACTTTGGACAGGGGGCTTACAGATACGCAGTATTTT; CDR3: CASSTLDRGLTDTQYF
D: NA; V: TRBV20-1; size: few; J: TRBJ2-5; DNA: TGCAGTGCCAACACCCCCCGGGGGACACAAGAGACCCAGTACTTC; CDR3: CSANTPRGTQETQYF
D: TRBD2; V: TRBV28; size: NA; J: TRBJ2-1; DNA: TGTGCCAGCAGTTTGTCTGTACTAGCGGAATTCCTCTCCTACAATGAGCAGTTCTTC; CDR3: CASSLSVLAEFLSYNEQFF
D: NA; V: TRBV12-3/TRBV12-4; size: few; J: TRBJ2-3; DNA: TGTGCCACCGCCTCTACAGATACGCAGTATTTT; CDR3: CATASTDTQYF
D: TRBD1; V: TRBV20-1; size: few; J: TRBJ2-7; DNA: TGCAGTGCGCTAAAACCGCAGGGGGCCGAGCAGTACTTC; CDR3: CSALKPQGAEQYF
D: TRBD2; V: TRBV12-3/TRBV12-4; size: few; J: TRBJ2-7; DNA: TGTGCCAGCAAAAAGCGGGAGGGCCTCTACGAGCAGTACTTC; CDR3: CASKKREGLYEQYF
D: TRBD1; V: TRBV20-1; size: few; J: TRBJ2-7; DNA: TGCAGTGCTAGGGACAGGGTGGACTACGAGCAGTACTTC; CDR3: CSARDRVDYEQYF
D: NA; V: TRBV27; size: few; J: TRBJ1-2; DNA: TGTGCCAGCAGCCAGACGGGGCCGGGCTATGGCTACACCTTC; CDR3: CASSQTGPGYGYTF
D: TRBD1; V: TRBV29-1; size: NA; J: TRBJ2-7; DNA: TGCAGCGCTACCGGGACAGGGGGTTCCAGCGGATCCTACGAGCAGTACTTC; CDR3: CSATGTGGSSGSYEQYF
D: NA; V: TRBV4-2; size: many; J: TRBJ2-5; DNA: TGTGCCAGCAGCCAGGGGGTGGCGGAGACCCAGTACTTC; CDR3: CASSQGVAETQYF
D: NA; V: TRBV10-3; size: NA; J: TRBJ2-7; DNA: TGTGCCATCGGAAGGTCCGACAGAATTTACGAGCAGTACTTC; CDR3: CAIGRSDRIYEQYF
D: TRBD1; V: TRBV25-1; size: few; J: TRBJ1-5; DNA: TGTGCCAGCACTCCGGGACAGTACAATCAGCCCCAGCATTTT; CDR3: CASTPGQYNQPQHF
D: TRBD1; V: TRBV29-1; size: few; J: TRBJ2-5; DNA: TGCAGCGTTGAAATCTTTGGGACAGGAGAAAAAGAGACCCAGTACTTC; CDR3: CSVEIFGTGEKETQYF
D: TRBD2; V: TRBV7-8; size: NA; J: TRBJ2-2; DNA: TGTGCCAGGGGCCCTGGACTAGCGGGAGCATTCGGGGAGCTGTTTTTT; CDR3: CARGPGLAGAFGELFF
D: NA; V: TRBV29-1; size: many; J: TRBJ2-1; DNA: TGCAGCGTTGATCGGAATGAGCAGTTCTTC; CDR3: CSVDRNEQFF
D: NA; V: TRBV28; size: NA; J: TRBJ2-7; DNA: TGTGCCAGCAGTCTGCGGGTTATTGAGCAGTACTTC; CDR3: CASSLRVIEQYF
D: NA; V: TRBV16; size: many; J: TRBJ2-7; DNA: TGTGCCAGCAGCCAATTAGGGGACAAAACCTACGAGCAGTACTTC; CDR3: CASSQLGDKTYEQYF
D: TRBD2; V: TRBV20-1; size: few; J: TRBJ2-3; DNA: TGCAGTGCTAGAGACATAGCGGGAGTCAGGACAGATACGCAGTATTTT; CDR3: CSARDIAGVRTDTQYF
D: TRBD1; V: TRBV29-1; size: many; J: TRBJ1-5; DNA: TGCAGCGTTCTGGACAGGGGGGACAATCAGCCCCAGCATTTT; CDR3: CSVLDRGDNQPQHF
D: TRBD2; V: TRBV10-3; size: NA; J: TRBJ2-7; DNA: TGTGCCATCAGTGAATCCATTAGGACTAGCCCAAGGGACGAGCAGTACTTC; CDR3: CAISESIRTSPRDEQYF
D: NA; V: TRBV6-1; size: NA; J: TRBJ1-3; DNA: TGTGCCAGCAGGGTCGATAGGTCTGGAAACACCATATATTTT; CDR3: CASRVDRSGNTIYF
D: NA; V: TRBV28; size: few; J: TRBJ2-7; DNA: TGTGCCAGCAATTTCGGTATCGGGACCGATCGCTACGAGCAGTACTTC; CDR3: CASNFGIGTDRYEQYF
D: TRBD1; V: TRBV11-2; size: few; J: TRBJ2-2; DNA: TGTGCCAGCAGCCCCGGGACAGGGGGGAGAGGGGAGCTGTTTTTT; CDR3: CASSPGTGGRGELFF
D: NA; V: TRBV3-1; size: many; J: TRBJ1-2; DNA: TGTGCCAGCAGCCAAACTCAACAGTTAATGTATAGCTACACCTTC; CDR3: CASSQTQQLMYSYTF
D: NA; V: TRBV20-1; size: few; J: TRBJ2-6; DNA: TGCAGTGCTAGAGATTCCCCTAGAGCTGGGGCCAACGTCCTGACTTTC; CDR3: CSARDSPRAGANVLTF
D: NA; V: TRBV7-8; size: few; J: TRBJ2-5; DNA: TGTGCCAGCAGCCGGCGAACGCAAGAGACCCAGTACTTC; CDR3: CASSRRTQETQYF
D: NA; V: TRBV7-2; size: many; J: TRBJ2-7; DNA: TGTGCCAGCAGCTTAGGTGGGGGTCACTACGAGCAGTACTTC; CDR3: CASSLGGGHYEQYF
D: NA; V: TRBV5-1; size: many; J: TRBJ2-3; DNA: TGTGCCAGCAGCTTAGCCGGGAGCACAGATACGCAGTATTTT; CDR3: CASSLAGSTDTQYF
D: NA; V: TRBV29-1; size: NA; J: TRBJ2-1; DNA: TGCAGCGTTTGTGTGAAGCTCTCCTACAATGAGCAGTTCTTC; CDR3: CSVCVKLSYNEQFF
D: TRBD2; V: TRBV7-9; size: few; J: TRBJ2-1; DNA: TGTGCCAGCACAAGACTAGCGGGAGATATCCATGAGCAGTTCTTC; CDR3: CASTRLAGDIHEQFF
D: NA; V: TRBV5-1; size: NA; J: TRBJ2-3; DNA: TGCGCCAGCAGCCTCAGCGGGGACATCACAGATACGCAGTATTTT; CDR3: CASSLSGDITDTQYF
D: NA; V: TRBV6-5; size: few; J: TRBJ2-2; DNA: TGTGCCAGCAGTTACACAGGGTACACCGGGGAGCTGTTTTTT; CDR3: CASSYTGYTGELFF
D: NA; V: TRBV7-2; size: many; J: TRBJ2-1; DNA: TGTGCCAGCAGCTTAGCTCGGGGGAGCTCCTACAATGAGCAGTTCTTC; CDR3: CASSLARGSSYNEQFF